These 29 T cell receptor beta chains originate from one sample sequenced in a study of response to subunit inactivated influenza vaccine. Each CDR3 protein gets one entry after TCRdb re-called the RT-PCR reads with MiXCR. The sample comprises 540,000 or so distinct CDR3 sequences, 10% to 15% of which are singletons, and around 12% rests with the top ten. Source: PBMCs from blood, taken roughly 6 weeks after vaccination. Receptors originate from a man over 45 who received an inactivated influenza vaccine.

This chain connects TRBV11-2 to TRBJ2-7, with TRBD2 matching 7 bases. Looked up from germline, CDR1 is SGHAT and CDR2 is FQNNGV. CDR3 length equals 14 residues. J lost 1 base, V lost 6 bases, and 6 bases had no gene match. The DNA for the CDR3 is TGTGCCAGCAGGACGGTCGGGGGGTCCTACGAGCAGTACTTC. Translation: CASRTVGGSYEQYF.

The rearrangement links TRBV7-3 to TRBJ2-1; TRBD2 matches 14 bases. The CDR3 is 19 residues long. CDR1 and CDR2 (germline): SGHTA, FQGTGA. V trimming: 4 bases; J trimming: 7 bases; junction bases outside the gene matches: 15. As DNA, the CDR3 is TGTGCCAGCAGCTACGGCCCAAATAGACTAGCGGGAGGGGGGAATGAGCAGTTCTTC. Protein sequence: CASSYGPNRLAGGGNEQFF.

The chain has TRBV4-1 and TRBJ2-5; 8 nucleotides match TRBD2. Germline loops: CDR1 MGHRA, CDR2 YSYEKL. With V trimmed by 1 base and J by 3 bases, 4 bases remained unmatched. The CDR3 sequence is 15 residues long. Here the CDR3 reads CASSQGTSLKETQYF. The DNA for the CDR3 is TGCGCCAGCAGCCAAGGGACTAGCTTGAAAGAGACCCAGTACTTC.

This clonotype was observed at least ten times. This sequence joins TRBV12-3 or TRBV12-4 and TRBJ2-3; 14 nucleotides align to TRBD2. Trimming removed 5 bases from V and 2 bases from J; junction bases left unmatched: 3. This CDR3 region has 16 residues. CDR3 residues: CASSQGLAGATDTQYF. DNA of the CDR3: TGTGCCAGCAGTCAGGGACTAGCGGGAGCCACAGATACGCAGTATTTT.

In this sample, this clonotype turned up a few times. This CDR3 reads CASSPRETSSYNEQFF. The CDR3 region has the DNA TGTGCCAGCAGCCCCCGTGAGACTAGCTCCTACAATGAGCAGTTCTTC. This rearrangement joins TRBV7-2 to TRBJ2-1; D possibly corresponds to TRBD2 (6 bases). V gave up 5 bases and J gave up 0 bases, with 14 bases separating them. The CDR3 is 16 amino acids. Germline V gives CDR1 SGHTA, CDR2 FQGNSA. Complete variable domain (other parts from reference TRBV7-2 and TRBJ2-1): GAGVSQSPSNKVTEKGKDVELRCDPISGHTALYWYRQSLGQGLEFLIYFQGNSAPDKSGLPSDRFSAERTGGSVSTLTIQRTQQEDSAVYLCASSPRETSSYNEQFFGPGTRLTVL.

This clonotype has just a few counts. The chain combines TRBV10-3 with TRBJ2-7, with TRBD2 matching over 9 bases. CDR1 ENHRY and CDR2 SYGVKD come from the germline V gene. The CDR3 spans 17 residues. Trimming took 0 bases from V and 4 from J; bases not matched to a gene: 10. The CDR3 DNA reads TGTGCCATCAGTGAGTCGAGGCTAGCGGGATCCTCATACGAGCAGTACTTC. It codes for CAISESRLAGSSYEQYF.

CDR3 DNA sequence: TGCAGTGCGGAGAAGGGGCGCTACGAGCAGTACTTC. Translated: CSAEKGRYEQYF. The V call is TRBV20-1, the J call TRBJ2-7, with a tentative D call TRBD1 (5 bases). The germline V gene encodes CDR1 DFQATT and CDR2 SNEGSKA (reference sequence). Deletions cut 6 bases from V and 3 bases from J, with 12 bases between. The CDR3 totals 12 residues.

The V and J genes are TRBV5-1 and TRBJ2-1, with D possibly TRBD2 on 6 matching bases. V lost 3 bases and J 3 bases, leaving 19 bases between the germline ends. Germline lookup yields CDR1 SGHRS and CDR2 YFSETQ. The CDR3 sequence is 17 residues long. The CDR3 loop reads CASSSPMTRRDYNEQFF. CDR3 in DNA: TGCGCCAGCAGCTCACCGATGACCCGGAGGGACTACAATGAGCAGTTCTTC.

This chain uses TRBV29-1 with TRBJ2-4; no reliable D call. V was shortened by 5 bases and J by 5 bases, with 10 bases between the two germline ends. There are 12 residues in the CDR3. Germline V gene lookup returns CDR1 SQVTM and CDR2 ANQGSEA. The CDR3 loop reads CSVLGLENIQYF. In DNA form, the CDR3 reads TGCAGCGTTCTGGGGTTGGAAAACATTCAGTACTTC.

As concerns this clonotype: A much larger clone lies a single base off, so this may be a read error. V and J are TRBV24-1 and TRBJ2-5; tentatively, D is TRBD1 (5 bases). Germline V gives CDR1 KGHDR, CDR2 SFDVKD. The length of the CDR3 is 16 residues. The CDR3 protein is CATSDASVQVAENQYF. The DNA for the CDR3 is TGTGCCACCAGTGATGCGTCGGTACAGGTGGCCGAGAACCAGTACTTC.

In this sample, this clonotype turned up many times. The chain carries TRBV24-1 and TRBJ2-2; TRBD1 agrees at 9 bases. Germline CDR1 and CDR2: KGHDR and SFDVKD. The trim removed 1 base at V and 4 bases at J, leaving 6 bases unmatched. This CDR3 region has 17 residues. For the CDR3, the DNA is TGTGCCACCAGTGATTTTGTGGGGACAGGGTTCACCGGGGAGCTGTTTTTT. Translated, it gives CATSDFVGTGFTGELFF.

This clonotype occurred many times. The V gene is TRBV5-1, the J gene TRBJ2-5; possible D gene TRBD2, 6 bases. Looked up from germline, CDR1 is SGHRS and CDR2 is YFSETQ. This CDR3 is 14 amino acids long. Trimming pared 0 bases from V and 4 bases from J, leaving 10 bases between. In DNA, the CDR3 is TGCGCCAGCAGCTTGGTCGGGGGTGGAGAGACCCAGTACTTC. This sequence encodes CASSLVGGGETQYF.

The V call is TRBV12-3 or TRBV12-4, the J call TRBJ2-7; D remains unclear. The CDR3 contains 12 residues. V lost 6 bases and J 6 bases, leaving 12 bases between the germline ends. The CDR3 bases are TGTGCCAGCAGCTGGTTCGGATCCGAGCAGTACTTC. Protein: CASSWFGSEQYF.

The chain couples TRBV7-2 to TRBJ2-7; D unresolved. Trimming took 1 base from V and 7 from J, leaving 14 bases between them. This CDR3 has 14 residues. Germline V CDR1 and CDR2: SGHTA, FQGNSA. The chain's CDR3 is CASSLDWRRLEQYF. The CDR3 nucleotides are TGTGCCAGCAGCTTAGACTGGCGGCGTCTTGAGCAGTACTTC.

The chain has TRBV20-1 and TRBJ2-7, with D possibly matching TRBD2 (6 bases). With 6 bases removed from V and 0 bases from J, the gap between germline ends came to 15 bases. Germline CDR1 reads DFQATT; CDR2 reads SNEGSKA (reference sequence). The CDR3 loop spans 14 amino acids. The CDR3 loop reads CSALPSASSYEQYF. The CDR3 region has the DNA TGCAGTGCCCTCCCTAGCGCGAGCTCCTACGAGCAGTACTTC.

This clonotype was detected ten times or more. V and J are TRBV20-1 and TRBJ1-6; no clear D. V lost 0 bases and J 9 bases, leaving 21 bases between the germline ends. The CDR3 is 17 amino acids. Looked up from germline, CDR1 is DFQATT and CDR2 is SNEGSKA (reference sequence). The CDR3 region has the DNA TGCAGTGCTAGAGATCGTCTGGCTCCCGGCGGAATTTCACCCCTCCACTTT. Its protein is CSARDRLAPGGISPLHF.

This clonotype was observed a few times. V and J are TRBV28 and TRBJ2-5, with D perhaps matching TRBD1 (5 bases). CDR1 is MDHEN, CDR2 SYDVKM, per germline. This CDR3 region has 15 residues. Trimming cost V 1 base and J 2 bases, with 11 bases left between them. The CDR3 bases are TGTGCCAGCAGTTTATCCAGGGCCCAGCAAGAGACCCAGTACTTC. Its protein is CASSLSRAQQETQYF.

This clonotype was observed a few times. This rearrangement joins TRBV4-2 to TRBJ2-3; the match to TRBD2 covers 7 bases. After removal of 4 bases from V and 4 bases from J, the junction contained 11 bases not matched to a gene. CDR1 and CDR2 (germline): LGHNA, YNFKEQ. There are 16 residues in the CDR3. The CDR3 DNA follows: TGTGCCAGCAGCCGAGAGAGAGCGGGACTTGCAGATACGCAGTATTTT. Translated, it gives CASSRERAGLADTQYF.

In this sample, this clonotype turned up a few times. The chain employs TRBV12-3 or TRBV12-4 and TRBJ2-1; possibly TRBD2 for D (6 bases). This CDR3 is 14 amino acids long. V lost 3 bases, J lost 8 bases, and 14 bases lay in between. The CDR3 sequence: CASSFTSSRDEQFF. The CDR3 DNA sequence: TGTGCCAGCAGTTTTACTAGCTCCCGGGATGAGCAGTTCTTC.

V and J are TRBV6-2 or TRBV6-3 and TRBJ2-7; the match to TRBD1 covers 9 bases. The CDR3 is made up of 14 amino acids. The germline CDR1 and CDR2 sequences are MNHEY and SVGEGT. The V and J ends lost 2 bases and 7 bases, in that order; junction bases with no gene match: 6. In nucleotides, the CDR3 is TGTGCCAGCAGTTACCTACCGACAGGGGGTGAGCAGTACTTC. Translated, it gives CASSYLPTGGEQYF.

This clonotype showed up just a few times. The J gene is TRBJ1-1, the V gene TRBV5-1; 9 bases are a match to TRBD1. Trimming removed 2 bases from V and 5 bases from J; junction bases left unmatched: 7. This CDR3 contains 15 residues. In germline, CDR1 is SGHRS, CDR2 YFSETQ. The CDR3 sequence: CASSFTGTGRTEAFF. The DNA of the CDR3 is TGCGCCAGCAGCTTCACCGGGACAGGGAGGACTGAAGCTTTCTTT.

The J gene is TRBJ2-3, the V gene TRBV29-1; D call uncertain. In germline, CDR1 is SQVTM, CDR2 ANQGSEA. CDR3 length equals 11 residues. The V end lost 8 bases, the J end lost 4 bases, and 10 bases lay between the germline ends. The CDR3 nucleotides read TGCAGCCCCTCTTTAGCAGATACGCAGTATTTT. This codes for CSPSLADTQYF.

V is TRBV11-1 and J is TRBJ2-7; D possibly corresponds to TRBD1 (5 bases). CDR3 length: 12 amino acids. With 4 bases removed from V and 3 bases from J, the gap between germline ends came to 7 bases. Germline CDR1 SGHAT, CDR2 FQDESV (reference sequence). CDR3 loop: CASSSDNYEQYF. In DNA form, the CDR3 reads TGTGCCAGCAGCTCGGACAACTACGAGCAGTACTTC.

The chain joins TRBV6-2 or TRBV6-3 to TRBJ2-7; no firm D call. The germline V and J ends were trimmed by 0 bases and 4 bases, with 10 bases remaining between them. Germline lookup yields CDR1 MNHEY and CDR2 SVGEGT. This CDR3 region has 14 residues. The CDR3 region has the DNA TGTGCCAGCAGTTACTCAATCGGATTTTACGAGCAGTACTTC. This gives the protein CASSYSIGFYEQYF.

This clonotype has just a few counts. The V gene is TRBV6-5, the J gene TRBJ1-1; 8 nucleotides align to TRBD1. Germline values: CDR1 MNHEY, CDR2 SVGAGI. The trim removed 3 bases at V and 5 bases at J, leaving 5 bases unmatched. The CDR3 totals 14 residues. CDR3 amino acids: CASSYGDRPTEAFF. CDR3 nucleotide sequence: TGTGCCAGCAGTTATGGGGACAGGCCGACTGAAGCTTTCTTT.

V is TRBV10-3 and J is TRBJ2-7; 10 nucleotides line up with TRBD2. V lost 4 bases to trimming and J lost 4 bases; unmatched junction nucleotides: 10. This CDR3 comprises 16 residues. Germline V lookup: CDR1 ENHRY, CDR2 SYGVKD. CDR3 protein: CAISAMVASGSYEQYF. The DNA of the CDR3 is TGTGCCATCAGTGCGATGGTGGCTAGCGGGAGTTACGAGCAGTACTTC.

The table lists this clonotype with a few counts. The rearrangement links TRBV12-3 or TRBV12-4 to TRBJ2-4; D is perhaps TRBD2 (6 bases). This CDR3 has 17 amino acids. V was cut by 8 bases and J by 0 bases, with 20 bases left in between. CDR3 coding DNA: TGTGCCAGCTCTCCAGGTGGACTATCTCTAGCCAAAAACATTCAGTACTTC. It codes for CASSPGGLSLAKNIQYF.

This clonotype was seen at least ten times. CDR3 sequence: CASSFVGLGGRSPLHF. In DNA form, the CDR3 reads TGTGCCAGCAGTTTTGTAGGGCTCGGGGGACGTTCACCCCTCCACTTT. V usage is TRBV28 and J usage is TRBJ1-6, with TRBD1 as a possible D gene (5 bases). Germline values: CDR1 MDHEN, CDR2 SYDVKM. Trimming removed 3 bases from V and 9 bases from J, with 18 bases in between. The CDR3 covers 16 residues.

The V and J genes are TRBV11-2 and TRBJ2-6; the D is unclear. Trimming stripped 7 bases from V and 0 bases from J, with 10 bases between. CDR3 size: 15 residues. Germline-derived CDR1 and CDR2 are SGHAT and FQNNGV. The DNA for the CDR3 is TGTGCCAGCAACCACCTCGGCTCTGGGGCCAACGTCCTGACTTTC. Its protein product is CASNHLGSGANVLTF.